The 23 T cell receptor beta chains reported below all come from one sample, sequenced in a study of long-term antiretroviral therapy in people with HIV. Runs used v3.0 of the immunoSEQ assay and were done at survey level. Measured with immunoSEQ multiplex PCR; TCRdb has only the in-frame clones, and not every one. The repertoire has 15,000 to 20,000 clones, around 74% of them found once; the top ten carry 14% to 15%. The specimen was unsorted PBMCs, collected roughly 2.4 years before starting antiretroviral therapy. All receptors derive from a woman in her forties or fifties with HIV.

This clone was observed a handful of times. CDR3: CASSLVPGLTGELFF. CDR3 bases: TGTGCCAGCAGCTTAGTGCCAGGTCTCACCGGGGAGCTGTTTTTT. The J gene is TRBJ2-2, the V gene TRBV11-2; D remains unclear. The length of the CDR3 is 15 residues. Germline CDR1 reads SGHAT; CDR2 reads FQNNGV. The germline V and J ends were trimmed by 1 base and 4 bases, with 10 bases remaining between them.

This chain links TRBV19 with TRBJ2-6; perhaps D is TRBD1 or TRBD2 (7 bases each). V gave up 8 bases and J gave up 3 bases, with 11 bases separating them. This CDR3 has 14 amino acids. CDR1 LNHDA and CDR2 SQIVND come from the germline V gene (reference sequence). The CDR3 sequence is CASQGGRGANVLTF. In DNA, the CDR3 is TGTGCCAGTCAGGGGGGGCGTGGGGCCAACGTCCTGACTTTC.

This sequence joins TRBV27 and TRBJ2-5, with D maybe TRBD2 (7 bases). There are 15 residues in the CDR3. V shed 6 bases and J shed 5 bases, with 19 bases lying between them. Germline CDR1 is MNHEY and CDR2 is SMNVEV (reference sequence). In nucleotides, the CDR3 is TGTGCCAGCAGCCCCCTGACGGGGGGCATGGAGACCCAGTACTTC. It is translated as CASSPLTGGMETQYF.

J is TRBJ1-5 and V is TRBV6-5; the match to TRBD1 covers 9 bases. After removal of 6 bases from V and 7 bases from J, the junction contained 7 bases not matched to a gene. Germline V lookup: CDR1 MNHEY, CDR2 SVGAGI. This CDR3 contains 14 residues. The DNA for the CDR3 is TGTGCCAGCAGAACAGGGGGCGCGGGGCAGCCCCAGCATTTT. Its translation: CASRTGGAGQPQHF.

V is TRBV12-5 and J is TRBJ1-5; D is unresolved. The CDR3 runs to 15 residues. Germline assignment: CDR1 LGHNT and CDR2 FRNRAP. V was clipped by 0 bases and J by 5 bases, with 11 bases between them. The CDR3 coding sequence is TGTGCTAGTGGTTTGGTACCGCCGGAGGATCAGCCCCAGCATTTT. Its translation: CASGLVPPEDQPQHF.

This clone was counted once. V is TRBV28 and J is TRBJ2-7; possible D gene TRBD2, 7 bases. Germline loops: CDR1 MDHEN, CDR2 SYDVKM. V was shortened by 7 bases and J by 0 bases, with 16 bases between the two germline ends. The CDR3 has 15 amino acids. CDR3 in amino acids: CASTIRGAGSYEQYF. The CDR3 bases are TGTGCCAGCACTATACGGGGGGCAGGCTCCTACGAGCAGTACTTC. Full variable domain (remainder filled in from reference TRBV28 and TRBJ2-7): DVKVTQSSRYLVKRTGEKVFLECVQDMDHENMFWYRQDPGLGLRLIYFSYDVKMKEKGDIPEGYSVSREKKERFSLILESASTNQTSMYLCASTIRGAGSYEQYFGPGTRLTVT.

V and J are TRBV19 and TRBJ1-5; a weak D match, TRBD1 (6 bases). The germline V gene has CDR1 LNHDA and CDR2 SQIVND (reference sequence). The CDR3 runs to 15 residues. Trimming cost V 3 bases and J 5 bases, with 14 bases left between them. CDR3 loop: CASSMTGSWYQPQHF. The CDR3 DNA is TGTGCCAGTAGTATGACAGGTTCTTGGTATCAGCCCCAGCATTTT. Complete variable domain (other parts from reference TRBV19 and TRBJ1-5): DGGITQSPKYLFRKEGQNVTLSCEQNLNHDAMYWYRQDPGQGLRLIYYSQIVNDFQKGDIAEGYSVSREKKESFPLTVTSAQKNPTAFYLCASSMTGSWYQPQHFGDGTRLSIL.

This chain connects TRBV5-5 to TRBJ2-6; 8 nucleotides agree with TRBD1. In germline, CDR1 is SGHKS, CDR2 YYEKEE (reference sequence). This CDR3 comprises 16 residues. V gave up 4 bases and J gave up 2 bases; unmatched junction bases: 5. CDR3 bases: TGTGCCAGCAGCCGAGCACAGGGGGCTGGGGCCAACGTCCTGACTTTC. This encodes CASSRAQGAGANVLTF.

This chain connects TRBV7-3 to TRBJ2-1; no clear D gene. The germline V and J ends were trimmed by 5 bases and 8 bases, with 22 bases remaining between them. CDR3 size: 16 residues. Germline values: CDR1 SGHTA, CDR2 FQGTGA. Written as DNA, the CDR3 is TGTGCCAGCAGCCCGAAGGTTAGGGCGAACCCCCATGAGCAGTTCTTC. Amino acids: CASSPKVRANPHEQFF.

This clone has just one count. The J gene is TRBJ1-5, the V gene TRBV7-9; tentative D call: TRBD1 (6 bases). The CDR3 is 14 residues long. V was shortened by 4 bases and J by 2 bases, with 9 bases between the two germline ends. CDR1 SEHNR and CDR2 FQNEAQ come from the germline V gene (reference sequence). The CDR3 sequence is CASSSEGGNQPQHF. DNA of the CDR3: TGTGCCAGCAGCTCTGAGGGGGGCAATCAGCCCCAGCATTTT.

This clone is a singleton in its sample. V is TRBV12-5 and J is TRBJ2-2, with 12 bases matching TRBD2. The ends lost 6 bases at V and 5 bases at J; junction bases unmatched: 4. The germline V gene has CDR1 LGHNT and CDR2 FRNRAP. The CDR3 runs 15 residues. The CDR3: CASGLAGGETGELFF. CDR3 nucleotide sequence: TGTGCTAGTGGACTAGCGGGGGGAGAGACCGGGGAGCTGTTTTTT.

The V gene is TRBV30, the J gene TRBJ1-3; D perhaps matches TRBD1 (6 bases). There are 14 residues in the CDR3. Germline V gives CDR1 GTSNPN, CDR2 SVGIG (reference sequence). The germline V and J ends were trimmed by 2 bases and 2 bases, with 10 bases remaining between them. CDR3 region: CAWSRGVAGNTIYF. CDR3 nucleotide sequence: TGTGCCTGGAGTAGGGGGGTAGCTGGAAACACCATATATTTT.

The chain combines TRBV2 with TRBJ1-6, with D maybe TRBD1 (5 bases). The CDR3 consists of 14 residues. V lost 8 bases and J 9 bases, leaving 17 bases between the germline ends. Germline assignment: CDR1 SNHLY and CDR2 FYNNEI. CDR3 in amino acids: CASAKGSEGSPLHF. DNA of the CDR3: TGTGCCAGCGCGAAGGGGTCGGAAGGTTCACCCCTCCACTTT.

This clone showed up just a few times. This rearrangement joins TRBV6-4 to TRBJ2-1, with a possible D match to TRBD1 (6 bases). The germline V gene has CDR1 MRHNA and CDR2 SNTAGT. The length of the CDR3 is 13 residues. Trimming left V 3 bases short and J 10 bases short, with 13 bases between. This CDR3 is CASSEYREGEQFF. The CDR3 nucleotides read TGTGCCAGCAGTGAATACAGGGAAGGGGAGCAGTTCTTC.

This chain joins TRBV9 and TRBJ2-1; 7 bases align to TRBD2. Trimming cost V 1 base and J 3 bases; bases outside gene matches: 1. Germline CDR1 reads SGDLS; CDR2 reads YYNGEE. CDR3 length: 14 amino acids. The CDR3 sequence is CASSVRGDYNEQFF. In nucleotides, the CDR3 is TGTGCCAGCAGCGTACGGGGGGACTACAATGAGCAGTTCTTC.

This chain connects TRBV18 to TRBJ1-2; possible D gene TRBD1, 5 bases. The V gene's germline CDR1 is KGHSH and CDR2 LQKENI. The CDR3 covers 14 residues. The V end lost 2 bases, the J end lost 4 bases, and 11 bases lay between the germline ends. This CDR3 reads CASSPIEGTYGYTF. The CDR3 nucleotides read TGTGCCAGCTCACCAATCGAGGGGACCTATGGCTACACCTTC.

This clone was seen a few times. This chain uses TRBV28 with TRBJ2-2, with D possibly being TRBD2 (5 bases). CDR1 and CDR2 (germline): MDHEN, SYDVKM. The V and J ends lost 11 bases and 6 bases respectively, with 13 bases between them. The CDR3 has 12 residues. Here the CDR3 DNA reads TGTGCCGAGGGAGCCCGGGCCGGGGAGCTGTTTTTT. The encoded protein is CAEGARAGELFF.

The chain's CDR3 is CASSLQPGQGGSEQFF. CDR3 DNA: TGCGCCAGCAGCCTCCAACCGGGACAGGGAGGGAGTGAGCAGTTCTTC. V and J are TRBV5-1 and TRBJ2-1; 9 nucleotides agree with TRBD1. The CDR3 has 16 residues. J gave up 9 bases and V 4 bases, and 14 bases lay outside the gene matches. Per germline, CDR1 SGHRS and CDR2 YFSETQ.

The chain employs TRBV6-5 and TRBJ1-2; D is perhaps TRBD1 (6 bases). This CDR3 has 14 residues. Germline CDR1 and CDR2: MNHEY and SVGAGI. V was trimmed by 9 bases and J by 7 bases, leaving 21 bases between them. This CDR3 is CASLPGGGRGGYTF. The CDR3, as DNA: TGTGCCAGTCTTCCTGGCGGGGGGCGGGGTGGCTACACCTTC.

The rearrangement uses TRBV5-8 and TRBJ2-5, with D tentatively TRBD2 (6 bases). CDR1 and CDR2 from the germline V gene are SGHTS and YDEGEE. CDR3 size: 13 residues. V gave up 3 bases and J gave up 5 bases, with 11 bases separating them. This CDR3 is CASSSGLVETQYF. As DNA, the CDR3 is TGTGCCAGCAGCTCGGGACTTGTGGAGACCCAGTACTTC.

The CDR3 DNA reads as TGTGCCAGCAGCCCAGACTGGGGGTGGGCCACTGAAGCTTTCTTT. Its protein product is CASSPDWGWATEAFF. The chain carries TRBV9 and TRBJ1-1, with D perhaps TRBD1 (5 bases). Trimming cost V 4 bases and J 4 bases, with 17 bases left between them. The germline V gene has CDR1 SGDLS and CDR2 YYNGEE. The CDR3 runs 15 residues.

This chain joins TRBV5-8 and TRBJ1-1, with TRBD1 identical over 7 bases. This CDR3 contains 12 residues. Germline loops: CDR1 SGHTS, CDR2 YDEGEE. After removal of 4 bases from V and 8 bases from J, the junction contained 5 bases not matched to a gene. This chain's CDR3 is CASSLGQSEAFF. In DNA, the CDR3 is TGTGCCAGCAGCCTGGGACAGAGCGAAGCTTTCTTT.

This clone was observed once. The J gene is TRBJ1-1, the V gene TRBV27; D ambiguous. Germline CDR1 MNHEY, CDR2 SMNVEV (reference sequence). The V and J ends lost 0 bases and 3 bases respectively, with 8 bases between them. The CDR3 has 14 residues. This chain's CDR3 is CASSLSIQYTEAFF. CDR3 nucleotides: TGTGCCAGCAGTTTATCAATCCAGTACACTGAAGCTTTCTTT.